This T cell receptor (beta chain) originates from a study of CD8+CD57+ T cells in acquired aplastic anemia. TCR beta VDJ combinations and CDR3 sequences were profiled from genomic DNA. TCRdb independently ran MiXCR on the reads; one entry per CDR3 protein. The table has some 180,000 distinct CDR3 sequences, less than 55% seen once. The CDR3 has 17 amino acids. Germline values: CDR1 LGHNA, CDR2 YSLEER. V was clipped by 1 base and J by 0 bases, with 12 bases between them. In the case of this clonotype: Given a much more abundant clone one base away, this may be a read error.

The chain links TRBV4-3 to TRBJ2-2; tentatively, D is TRBD2 (6 bases). The sequenced sample consisted of sorted CD4+, CD8+, or CD8+CD57+ T cells (not recorded which) from PBMCs. The source of this sequence is a human donor in good health. CDR3 residues: CASSQGGRRANTGELFF. Written as DNA, the CDR3 is TGCGCCAGCAGCCAAGGAGGTAGGAGGGCGAACACCGGGGAGCTGTTTTTT.